The 18 T cell receptor beta chains in this list originate from one sample, sequenced in a study of blood T cell repertoires in COVID-19. Generated by immunoSEQ multiplex PCR, the TCRdb table keeps only in-frame clones and is missing some. Of 200,000 to 300,000 clones in the sample, more than 70% are singletons; the top ten hold over 5.5%. The sample consisted of peripheral blood. The source of these receptors is a woman aged 80 or older with COVID-19, enrolled during active disease.

The chain uses TRBV14 and TRBJ1-1; D call uncertain. CDR1 and CDR2 from the germline V gene are SGHDN and FVKESK. This CDR3 has 15 residues. Trimming shortened V by 2 bases and J by 2 bases, and 12 bases separated the two germline ends. CDR3 DNA sequence: TGTGCCAGCAGCCAACTGGACGGAGGTAACACTGAAGCTTTCTTT. It translates to CASSQLDGGNTEAFF.

This chain connects TRBV27 to TRBJ2-1, with D possibly matching TRBD1 (5 bases). V gave up 3 bases and J gave up 6 bases, with 21 bases separating them. This CDR3 spans 17 amino acids. Germline loops: CDR1 MNHEY, CDR2 SMNVEV (reference sequence). Here the CDR3 DNA reads TGTGCCAGCAGTTTTAGAATCATGGCCCAAAGGGGCAATGAGCAGTTCTTC. It is translated as CASSFRIMAQRGNEQFF.

The V call is TRBV10-3, the J call TRBJ1-5, with D perhaps TRBD1 (6 bases). This CDR3 contains 18 residues. Trimming removed 2 bases from V and 2 bases from J, with 19 bases in between. CDR1 is ENHRY, CDR2 SYGVKD, per germline. CDR3 in DNA: TGTGCCATCAGTGAGGACCCCCTAGGGGGGGGTGGCAATCAGCCCCAGCATTTT. This gives the protein CAISEDPLGGGGNQPQHF.

The chain links TRBV7-2 to TRBJ1-2; TRBD1 matches 9 bases. Germline V CDR1 and CDR2: SGHTA, FQGNSA. This CDR3 comprises 15 residues. V was pared by 5 bases and J by 4 bases, with 8 bases of the junction left unmatched. The CDR3 reads CASSPQQGAGYGYTF. The CDR3 DNA sequence: TGTGCCAGCAGCCCCCAACAGGGGGCAGGCTATGGCTACACCTTC.

The DNA of the CDR3 is TGTGCCAGCAGCCCGCCCAGTGGTTTGGCGCAGTATTTT. Translating gives CASSPPSGLAQYF. The rearrangement joins TRBV5-4 to TRBJ2-3; D not certain. CDR1 and CDR2 (germline): SGHNT, YYREEE (reference sequence). CDR3 length: 13 residues. Trimming removed 4 bases at V and 10 bases at J, with 16 bases between.

The chain has TRBV18 and TRBJ1-4; possible D gene TRBD1, 6 bases. The V and J ends lost 4 bases and 7 bases respectively, with 13 bases between them. The germline gives CDR1 KGHSH, CDR2 LQKENI. CDR3 length: 14 amino acids. CDR3 sequence: CASSQQGSSEKLFF. CDR3 in DNA: TGTGCCAGCTCACAACAGGGTAGCAGTGAAAAACTGTTTTTT.

The chain couples TRBV6-6 to TRBJ1-2; D is uncertain. This CDR3 region has 13 residues. Per germline, CDR1 MNHNY and CDR2 SVGAGI (reference sequence). Trimming stripped 6 bases from V and 0 bases from J, with 8 bases between. The CDR3 bases are TGTGCCAGCAGCGGGAGAGCTAACTATGGCTACACCTTC. Amino acid sequence: CASSGRANYGYTF.

The chain uses TRBV19 and TRBJ1-2; tentatively, D is TRBD1 (5 bases). This CDR3 has 12 amino acids. Germline V lookup: CDR1 LNHDA, CDR2 SQIVND (reference sequence). Between the trimmed V and J ends, which lost 7 bases and 7 bases, there was a span of 13 bases. The CDR3 nucleotides are TGTGCCAGTAAGCCAGGGCATTTTGGCTACACCTTC. It encodes CASKPGHFGYTF.

The rearrangement uses TRBV10-3 and TRBJ1-2; 10 bases agree with TRBD1. The trim removed 3 bases at V and 2 bases at J, leaving 9 bases unmatched. Germline lookup yields CDR1 ENHRY and CDR2 SYGVKD. This CDR3 is 17 amino acids long. The CDR3 region has the DNA TGTGCCATCAGTGACGTTTCTCGACAGGGGGCGAACTATGGCTACACCTTC. It specifies CAISDVSRQGANYGYTF.

The rearrangement joins TRBV9 to TRBJ1-6; 9 nucleotides align to TRBD1. The germline V gene encodes CDR1 SGDLS and CDR2 YYNGEE. V lost 4 bases to trimming and J lost 10 bases; unmatched junction nucleotides: 9. This CDR3 is built from 15 residues. The CDR3 reads CASSSRTGAGSPLHF. CDR3 DNA: TGTGCCAGCAGCTCGCGGACAGGGGCCGGCTCACCCCTCCACTTT.

V usage is TRBV21-1 and J usage is TRBJ2-3; TRBD1 is taken as the D call from the table, unchecked against the DNA. TRBV21-1 is designated a pseudogene. This CDR3 comprises 15 residues. CDR3 sequence (DNA): TGTGCCAGCAGCACCTTTGACAGAGAAGCAGATACGCAGTATTTT. Its protein product is CASSTFDREADTQYF.

The gene calls are TRBV23-1 and TRBJ1-2; weak D call: TRBD1 (6 bases). TRBV23-1 is known as an ORF, though its function is uncertain. Deletions cut 3 bases from V and 0 bases from J, with 8 bases between. The CDR3 is made up of 14 amino acids. In nucleotides, the CDR3 is TGCGCCAGCAGTCAGGGGGCTACTAACTATGGCTACACCTTC. This sequence encodes CASSQGATNYGYTF.

The V call is TRBV7-9, the J call TRBJ1-4, with D maybe TRBD1 (5 bases). Trimming left V 5 bases short and J 4 bases short, with 14 bases between. In germline, CDR1 is SEHNR, CDR2 FQNEAQ (reference sequence). The length of the CDR3 is 15 residues. For the CDR3, the DNA is TGTGCCAGCAGCCAAGGGGTCATGGGTAATGAAAAACTGTTTTTT. This codes for CASSQGVMGNEKLFF.

The chain combines TRBV6-4 with TRBJ1-3; D is unresolved. CDR1 and CDR2 (germline): MRHNA, SNTAGT. The V and J ends lost 0 bases and 3 bases respectively, with 12 bases between them. This CDR3 has 16 residues. The CDR3 nucleotides read TGTGCCAGCAGTGACTCTAGATTCCCGGTTGGAAACACCATATATTTT. Protein product: CASSDSRFPVGNTIYF.

The genes are TRBV6-5 and TRBJ2-1, with 9 bases matching TRBD2. CDR1 and CDR2 (germline): MNHEY, SVGAGI. V dropped 5 bases and J dropped 4; count of bases not matched to a gene: 6. CDR3 length: 15 amino acids. The CDR3 bases are TGTGCCAGCAGTAGTGCGGGGGGGCCTTACAATGAGCAGTTCTTC. It encodes CASSSAGGPYNEQFF.

The chain joins TRBV28 to TRBJ1-1, with D uncertain. Germline-derived CDR1 and CDR2 are MDHEN and SYDVKM. This CDR3 is built from 14 residues. Trimming shortened V by 3 bases and J by 3 bases, and 11 bases separated the two germline ends. The CDR3 sequence: CASSLSPADTEAFF. The CDR3 nucleotides read TGTGCCAGCAGTTTGTCCCCGGCGGACACTGAAGCTTTCTTT.

The V and J genes are TRBV18 and TRBJ1-4; 10 bases agree with TRBD1. The trim removed 3 bases at V and 10 bases at J, leaving 5 bases unmatched. CDR3 length: 14 amino acids. Germline V gene sequence: CDR1 KGHSH, CDR2 LQKENI. In DNA form, the CDR3 reads TGTGCCAGCTCACCTGGACAGGGGGGCGGAAAACTGTTTTTT. Translating gives CASSPGQGGGKLFF.

This sequence joins TRBV7-7 and TRBJ2-3; 8 bases map to TRBD1. V was pared by 5 bases and J by 4 bases, with 8 bases of the junction left unmatched. The CDR3 spans 15 residues. Germline lookup yields CDR1 SSHAT and CDR2 FNYEAQ (reference sequence). CDR3 nucleotides: TGTGCCAGCAGCCTCACAGGGGGTTTAGCAGATACGCAGTATTTT. This codes for CASSLTGGLADTQYF.